These T cell receptor beta chains were read from a single sample in a study of blood T cells in healthy people across ages. TCRdb reanalysed the 5' RACE reads using MiXCR and keeps one entry per CDR3 protein. The sample carries under 1,100,000 distinct CDR3 sequences, around 27% recorded once. The data also belong to a second study, concerning T cells of mothers and their children.

Source material: blood. The receptors here all came from a girl aged 2-10 years in good health. The CDR3 runs from the conserved cysteine through the conserved F or W. Each record gives: J gene, clone size, V gene, CDR3 length, D gene, CDR3 protein, CDR3 DNA. D genes are given only for firm matches. Clone size is given for some rows only: seen once, a few or many times, or a class if the clone is expanded.

j_gene: TRBJ1-6
abundance: once
v_gene: TRBV27
len: 15
d_gene: -
CDR3aa: CASRRGAIVDSPLHF
CDR3nt: TGTGCCAGCCGGCGTGGGGCAATAGTGGATTCACCCCTCCACTTT

j_gene: TRBJ2-1
abundance: -
v_gene: TRBV11-3
len: 12
d_gene: -
CDR3aa: CASRTGLEGQFF
CDR3nt: TGTGCCAGCAGGACAGGTCTGGAAGGGCAGTTCTTC

j_gene: TRBJ1-1
abundance: few
v_gene: TRBV6-5
len: 15
d_gene: -
CDR3aa: CASSYSTTSWAEAFF
CDR3nt: TGTGCCAGCAGTTACTCGACTACCAGTTGGGCTGAAGCTTTCTTT

j_gene: TRBJ1-2
abundance: -
v_gene: TRBV29-1
len: 15
d_gene: -
CDR3aa: CSVDSSPDVGYGYTF
CDR3nt: TGCAGCGTTGATTCTTCCCCCGATGTGGGGTATGGCTACACCTTC

j_gene: TRBJ2-7
abundance: -
v_gene: TRBV7-9
len: 11
d_gene: -
CDR3aa: CASSLGASSVF
CDR3nt: TGTGCCAGCAGCTTAGGGGCGTCCTCCGTCTTC

j_gene: TRBJ2-2
abundance: few
v_gene: TRBV10-3
len: 11
d_gene: -
CDR3aa: CAIHATGELFF
CDR3nt: TGTGCCATCCATGCGACCGGGGAGCTGTTTTTT

j_gene: TRBJ2-1
abundance: few
v_gene: TRBV7-9
len: 12
d_gene: TRBD1
CDR3aa: CALTGFRGEQFF
CDR3nt: TGTGCTTTGACAGGGTTCAGAGGGGAGCAGTTCTTC

j_gene: TRBJ2-7
abundance: -
v_gene: TRBV28
len: 14
d_gene: -
CDR3aa: CASSSSSGNYEQYF
CDR3nt: TGTGCCAGCAGTTCTTCTTCCGGGAACTACGAGCAGTACTTC

j_gene: TRBJ2-7
abundance: few
v_gene: TRBV5-1
len: 17
d_gene: -
CDR3aa: CASSLEGESAGSYEQYF
CDR3nt: TGCGCCAGCAGCTTGGAGGGTGAAAGCGCAGGGTCCTACGAGCAGTACTTC

j_gene: TRBJ2-7
abundance: -
v_gene: TRBV7-9
len: 14
d_gene: -
CDR3aa: CASSLGRMTYEQYF
CDR3nt: TGTGCCAGCAGCTTAGGGCGGATGACCTACGAGCAGTACTTC

j_gene: TRBJ2-3
abundance: few
v_gene: TRBV20-1
len: 15
d_gene: TRBD1
CDR3aa: CSASTGGVLTDTQYF
CDR3nt: TGCAGTGCCAGTACAGGGGGTGTGTTGACAGATACGCAGTATTTT

j_gene: TRBJ2-2
abundance: few
v_gene: TRBV12-3/TRBV12-4
len: 17
d_gene: TRBD1
CDR3aa: CASFLPGTVRNTGELFF
CDR3nt: TGTGCCAGTTTCCTCCCCGGGACAGTACGGAACACCGGGGAGCTGTTTTTT

j_gene: TRBJ1-4
abundance: -
v_gene: TRBV7-9
len: 14
d_gene: -
CDR3aa: CASSYGRTNEKLFF
CDR3nt: TGTGCCAGCAGTTATGGACGAACGAATGAAAAACTGTTTTTT

j_gene: TRBJ2-7
abundance: -
v_gene: TRBV12-3/TRBV12-4
len: 14
d_gene: TRBD2
CDR3aa: CASSFTASGYEQYF
CDR3nt: TGTGCCAGCAGTTTCACGGCTAGCGGCTACGAGCAGTACTTC

j_gene: TRBJ2-1
abundance: -
v_gene: TRBV7-9
len: 15
d_gene: TRBD2
CDR3aa: CASSSERGPYNEQFF
CDR3nt: TGTGCCAGCAGCTCCGAGCGGGGCCCATACAATGAGCAGTTCTTC

j_gene: TRBJ2-3
abundance: -
v_gene: TRBV28
len: 12
d_gene: TRBD2
CDR3aa: CASSPPGLAPYF
CDR3nt: TGTGCCAGCAGTCCGCCGGGACTAGCACCGTATTTT

j_gene: TRBJ1-5
abundance: few
v_gene: TRBV4-1
len: 16
d_gene: TRBD1
CDR3aa: CASSKTDRDRIQPQHF
CDR3nt: TGCGCCAGCAGCAAAACCGACCGGGACAGGATCCAGCCCCAGCATTTT

j_gene: TRBJ1-5
abundance: -
v_gene: TRBV7-9
len: 15
d_gene: -
CDR3aa: CASSFTAGAHQPQHF
CDR3nt: TGTGCCAGCAGCTTTACCGCAGGGGCCCATCAGCCCCAGCATTTT

j_gene: TRBJ2-7
abundance: -
v_gene: TRBV27
len: 13
d_gene: -
CDR3aa: CASSKGSNYEQYF
CDR3nt: TGTGCCAGCAGTAAAGGAAGTAACTACGAGCAGTACTTC

j_gene: TRBJ1-2
abundance: few
v_gene: TRBV11-3
len: 14
d_gene: TRBD1
CDR3aa: CASSFRTGSYGYTF
CDR3nt: TGTGCCAGCAGCTTCCGGACAGGGAGCTATGGCTACACCTTC

j_gene: TRBJ1-3
abundance: -
v_gene: TRBV7-9
len: 15
d_gene: -
CDR3aa: CASSTTPSQGNTIHF
CDR3nt: TGTGCCAGCAGTACTACCCCGAGCCAGGGAAACACCATACATTTT

j_gene: TRBJ1-1
abundance: -
v_gene: TRBV7-2
len: 13
d_gene: -
CDR3aa: CAIRKALNTEAFF
CDR3nt: TGTGCCATCAGGAAGGCCCTGAACACTGAAGCTTTCTTT

j_gene: TRBJ1-2
abundance: few
v_gene: TRBV20-1
len: 16
d_gene: -
CDR3aa: CSARDAGVLLPGGYTF
CDR3nt: TGCAGTGCTAGAGACGCAGGGGTCCTGCTGCCGGGGGGCTACACCTTC

j_gene: TRBJ2-5
abundance: few
v_gene: TRBV5-5
len: 17
d_gene: TRBD1
CDR3aa: CASSSSDWTGSGETQYF
CDR3nt: TGTGCCAGCAGCTCCTCAGACTGGACAGGGTCAGGGGAGACCCAGTACTTC

j_gene: TRBJ2-7
abundance: -
v_gene: TRBV12-5
len: 13
d_gene: -
CDR3aa: CASGLQSWLEQYF
CDR3nt: TGTGCTAGTGGCCTTCAGAGTTGGCTTGAGCAGTACTTC

j_gene: TRBJ1-4
abundance: -
v_gene: TRBV7-2
len: 14
d_gene: -
CDR3aa: CASSLLQINEKLFF
CDR3nt: TGTGCCAGCAGCTTACTACAGATTAATGAAAAACTGTTTTTT

j_gene: TRBJ1-4
abundance: -
v_gene: TRBV20-1
len: 14
d_gene: -
CDR3aa: CSAALGATNEKLFF
CDR3nt: TGCAGTGCTGCCTTAGGGGCAACTAATGAAAAACTGTTTTTT

j_gene: TRBJ2-5
abundance: few
v_gene: TRBV21-1
len: 9
d_gene: -
CDR3aa: CASEETQYF
CDR3nt: TGTGCCAGCGAAGAGACCCAGTACTTC

j_gene: TRBJ2-5
abundance: few
v_gene: TRBV29-1
len: 14
d_gene: -
CDR3aa: CSVEIAGTQETQYF
CDR3nt: TGCAGCGTTGAGATTGCAGGCACCCAAGAGACCCAGTACTTC

j_gene: TRBJ1-1
abundance: -
v_gene: TRBV10-1
len: 14
d_gene: -
CDR3aa: CASSDGGLGTEAFF
CDR3nt: TGCGCCAGCAGTGATGGAGGCCTGGGGACTGAAGCTTTCTTT

j_gene: TRBJ2-7
abundance: few
v_gene: TRBV6-6
len: 15
d_gene: TRBD1
CDR3aa: CASSYFPDRADEQYF
CDR3nt: TGTGCCAGCAGTTACTTTCCTGACAGGGCGGACGAGCAGTACTTC

j_gene: TRBJ1-2
abundance: -
v_gene: TRBV7-2
len: 13
d_gene: -
CDR3aa: CASSLAIGGGYTF
CDR3nt: TGTGCCAGCAGCTTAGCAATTGGGGGAGGTTACACCTTC

j_gene: TRBJ1-4
abundance: -
v_gene: TRBV3-1
len: 16
d_gene: -
CDR3aa: CASSQEGTATNEKLFF
CDR3nt: TGTGCCAGCAGCCAAGAGGGGACTGCAACTAATGAAAAACTGTTTTTT

j_gene: TRBJ2-7
abundance: -
v_gene: TRBV29-1
len: 12
d_gene: TRBD1
CDR3aa: CSVATGGSEQYF
CDR3nt: TGCAGCGTCGCCACAGGGGGCTCCGAGCAGTACTTC

j_gene: TRBJ2-4
abundance: few
v_gene: TRBV7-9
len: 16
d_gene: -
CDR3aa: CASSSPGGTAKNIQYF
CDR3nt: TGTGCCAGCAGCTCCCCCGGTGGCACTGCCAAAAACATTCAGTACTTC

j_gene: TRBJ2-5
abundance: few
v_gene: TRBV4-3
len: 15
d_gene: -
CDR3aa: CASSQDPHPVETQYF
CDR3nt: TGCGCCAGCAGCCAAGACCCACACCCGGTGGAGACCCAGTACTTC

j_gene: TRBJ2-3
abundance: few
v_gene: TRBV7-3
len: 13
d_gene: -
CDR3aa: CASSLFSTDTQYF
CDR3nt: TGTGCCAGCAGCTTATTCAGCACAGATACGCAGTATTTT

j_gene: TRBJ1-4
abundance: -
v_gene: TRBV18
len: 17
d_gene: -
CDR3aa: CASSPPTFSVRHEKLFF
CDR3nt: TGTGCCAGCTCACCACCGACATTCTCAGTTCGCCATGAAAAACTGTTCTTT

j_gene: TRBJ2-5
abundance: few
v_gene: TRBV28
len: 15
d_gene: -
CDR3aa: CASSFSLGGGETQYF
CDR3nt: TGTGCCAGCAGTTTTTCTCTTGGAGGGGGAGAGACCCAGTACTTC